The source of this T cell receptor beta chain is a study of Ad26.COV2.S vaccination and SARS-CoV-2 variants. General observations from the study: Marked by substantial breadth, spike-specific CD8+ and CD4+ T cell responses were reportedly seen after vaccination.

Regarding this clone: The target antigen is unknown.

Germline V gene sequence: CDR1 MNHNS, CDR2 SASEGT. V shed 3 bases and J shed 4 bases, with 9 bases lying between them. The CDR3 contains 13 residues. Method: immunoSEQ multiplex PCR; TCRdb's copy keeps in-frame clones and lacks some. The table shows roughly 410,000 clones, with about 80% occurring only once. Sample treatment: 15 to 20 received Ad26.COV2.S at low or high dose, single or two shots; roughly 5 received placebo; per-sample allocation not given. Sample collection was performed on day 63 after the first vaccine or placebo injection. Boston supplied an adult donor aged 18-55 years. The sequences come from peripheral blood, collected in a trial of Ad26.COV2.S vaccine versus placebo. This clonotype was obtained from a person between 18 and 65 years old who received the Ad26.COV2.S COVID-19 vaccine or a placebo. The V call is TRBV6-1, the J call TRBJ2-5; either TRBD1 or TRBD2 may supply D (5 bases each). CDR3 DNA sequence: TGTGCCAGCAGTGATACTGGGGGAGAGACCCAGTACTTC. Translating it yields CASSDTGGETQYF.